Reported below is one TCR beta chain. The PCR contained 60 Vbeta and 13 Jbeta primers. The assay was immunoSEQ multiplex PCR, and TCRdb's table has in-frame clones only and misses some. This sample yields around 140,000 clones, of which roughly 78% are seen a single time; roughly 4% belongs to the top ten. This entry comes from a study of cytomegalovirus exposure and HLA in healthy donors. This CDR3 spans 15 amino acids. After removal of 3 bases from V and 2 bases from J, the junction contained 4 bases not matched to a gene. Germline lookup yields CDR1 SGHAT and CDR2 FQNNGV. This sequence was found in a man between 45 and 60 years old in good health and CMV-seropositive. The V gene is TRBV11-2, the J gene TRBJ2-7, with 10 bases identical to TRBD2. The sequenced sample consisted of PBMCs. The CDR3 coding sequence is TGTGCCAGCAGCTTTAAGCGGGAGGGCCCCTACGAGCAGTACTTC. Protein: CASSFKREGPYEQYF.